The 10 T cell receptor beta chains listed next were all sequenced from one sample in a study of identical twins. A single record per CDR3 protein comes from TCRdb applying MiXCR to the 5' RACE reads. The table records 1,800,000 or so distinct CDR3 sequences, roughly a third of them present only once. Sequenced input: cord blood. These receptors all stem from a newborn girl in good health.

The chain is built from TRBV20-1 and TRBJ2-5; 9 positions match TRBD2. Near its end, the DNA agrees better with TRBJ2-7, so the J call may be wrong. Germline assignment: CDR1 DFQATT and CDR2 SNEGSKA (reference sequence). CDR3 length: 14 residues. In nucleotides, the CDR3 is TGCAGTGCTATCCGAGTAGCGGGGGTTAGCGAGCAGTACTTC. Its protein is CSAIRVAGVSEQYF.

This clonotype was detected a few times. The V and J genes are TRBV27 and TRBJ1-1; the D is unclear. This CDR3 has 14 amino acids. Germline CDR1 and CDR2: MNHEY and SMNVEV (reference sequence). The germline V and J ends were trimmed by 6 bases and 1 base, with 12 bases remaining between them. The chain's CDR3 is CASSPDLANTEAFF. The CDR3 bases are TGTGCCAGCAGCCCCGACCTAGCGAACACTGAAGCTTTCTTT.

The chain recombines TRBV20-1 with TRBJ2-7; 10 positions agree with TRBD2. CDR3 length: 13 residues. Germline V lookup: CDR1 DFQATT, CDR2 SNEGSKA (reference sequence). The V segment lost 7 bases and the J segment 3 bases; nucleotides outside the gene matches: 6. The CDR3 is CSGASGSYYEQYF. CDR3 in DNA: TGCAGTGGTGCTAGCGGGAGTTACTACGAGCAGTACTTC.

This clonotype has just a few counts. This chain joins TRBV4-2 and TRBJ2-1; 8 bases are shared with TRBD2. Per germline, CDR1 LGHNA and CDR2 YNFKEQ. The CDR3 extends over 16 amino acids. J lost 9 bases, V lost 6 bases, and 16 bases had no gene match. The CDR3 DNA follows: TGTGCCAGCAGTCAACTTAGCGGGAAAGGGTTCATTGAGCAGTTCTTC. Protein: CASSQLSGKGFIEQFF.

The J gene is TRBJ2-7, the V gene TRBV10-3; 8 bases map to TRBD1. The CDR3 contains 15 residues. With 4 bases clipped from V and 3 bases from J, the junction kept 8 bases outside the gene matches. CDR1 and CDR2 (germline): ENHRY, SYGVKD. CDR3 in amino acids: CAISGRTGKGYEQYF. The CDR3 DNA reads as TGTGCCATCAGTGGCCGGACAGGGAAGGGCTACGAGCAGTACTTC.

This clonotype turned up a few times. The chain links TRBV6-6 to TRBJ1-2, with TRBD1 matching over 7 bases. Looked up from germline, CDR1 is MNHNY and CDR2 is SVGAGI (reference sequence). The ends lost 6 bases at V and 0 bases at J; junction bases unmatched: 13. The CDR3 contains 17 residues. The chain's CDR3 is CASSTNRQGAANYGYTF. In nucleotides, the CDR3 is TGTGCCAGCAGCACAAATAGACAGGGCGCTGCTAACTATGGCTACACCTTC.

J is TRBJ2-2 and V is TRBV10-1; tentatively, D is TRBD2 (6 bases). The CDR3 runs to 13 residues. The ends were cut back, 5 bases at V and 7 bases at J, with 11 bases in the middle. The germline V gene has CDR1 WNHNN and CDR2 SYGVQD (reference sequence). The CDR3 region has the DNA TGCGCCAGCAGTAGGACTAATTACGGGGAGCTGTTTTTT. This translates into CASSRTNYGELFF.

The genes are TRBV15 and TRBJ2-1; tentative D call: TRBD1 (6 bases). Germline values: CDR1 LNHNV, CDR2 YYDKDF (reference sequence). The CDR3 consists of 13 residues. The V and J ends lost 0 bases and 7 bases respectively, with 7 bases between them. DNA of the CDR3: TGTGCCACCAGCAGAGATCAGGGGAATGAGCAGTTCTTC. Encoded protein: CATSRDQGNEQFF.

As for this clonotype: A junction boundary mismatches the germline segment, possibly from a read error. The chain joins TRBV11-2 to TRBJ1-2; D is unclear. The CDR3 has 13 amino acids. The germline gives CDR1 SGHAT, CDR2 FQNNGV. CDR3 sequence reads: CVSSSLRDYGYTF. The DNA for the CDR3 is TGTGTCAGCAGCTCCTTAAGAGACTATGGCTACACCTTC.

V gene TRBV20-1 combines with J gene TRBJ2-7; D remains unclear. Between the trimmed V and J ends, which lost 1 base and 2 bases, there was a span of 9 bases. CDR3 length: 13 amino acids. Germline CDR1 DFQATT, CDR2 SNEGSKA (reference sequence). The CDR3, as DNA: TGCAGTGCTAGAGCCGTAACTACCTACGAGCAGTACTTC. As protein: CSARAVTTYEQYF.